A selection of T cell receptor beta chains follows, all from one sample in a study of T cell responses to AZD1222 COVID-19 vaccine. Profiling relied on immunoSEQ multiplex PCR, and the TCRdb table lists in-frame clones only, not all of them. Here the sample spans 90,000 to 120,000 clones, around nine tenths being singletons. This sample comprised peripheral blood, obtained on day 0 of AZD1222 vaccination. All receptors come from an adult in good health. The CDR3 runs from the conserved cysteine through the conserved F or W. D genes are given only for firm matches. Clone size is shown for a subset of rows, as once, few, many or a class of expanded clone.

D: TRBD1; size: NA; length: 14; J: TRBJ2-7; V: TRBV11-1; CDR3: CASSSRDRRYEQYF; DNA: TGTGCCAGCAGCTCCCGGGACAGGAGGTACGAGCAGTACTTC
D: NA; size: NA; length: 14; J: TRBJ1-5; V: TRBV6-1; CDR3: CASSEAGRDWSQHF; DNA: TGTGCCAGCAGTGAAGCGGGCCGGGATTGGTCTCAGCATTTT
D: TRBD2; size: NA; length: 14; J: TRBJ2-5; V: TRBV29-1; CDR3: CSVQRASGGETQYF; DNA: TGCAGCGTTCAAAGAGCTAGCGGGGGGGAGACCCAGTACTTC
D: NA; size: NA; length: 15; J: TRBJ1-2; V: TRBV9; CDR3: CASSVVGLLNYGYTF; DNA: TGTGCCAGCAGCGTAGTCGGGTTACTTAACTATGGCTACACCTTC
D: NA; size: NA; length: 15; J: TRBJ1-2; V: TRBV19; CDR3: CASSEQGLVDYGYTF; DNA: TGTGCCAGTAGTGAACAGGGTCTGGTCGACTATGGCTACACCTTC
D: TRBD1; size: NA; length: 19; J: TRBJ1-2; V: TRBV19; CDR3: CASTNLRDRISTPNYGYTF; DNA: TGTGCCAGTACCAATCTCCGGGACAGGATCTCTACCCCTAACTATGGCTACACCTTC
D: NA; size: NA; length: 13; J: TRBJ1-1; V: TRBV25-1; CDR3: CASRVVAGTEAFF; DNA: TGTGCCAGCAGGGTGGTTGCGGGGACTGAAGCTTTCTTT
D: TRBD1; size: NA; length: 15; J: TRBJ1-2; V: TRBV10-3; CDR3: CAISERTGSSYGYTF; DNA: TGTGCCATCAGTGAGAGGACAGGGAGTAGCTATGGCTACACCTTC
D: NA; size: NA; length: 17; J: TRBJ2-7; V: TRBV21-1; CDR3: CASSPNRLAGTNDEQYF; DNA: TGTGCCAGCAGCCCAAATAGGCTAGCGGGTACTAACGACGAGCAGTACTTC
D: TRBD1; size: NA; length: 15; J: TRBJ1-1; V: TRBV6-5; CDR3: CASSYTTTGATEAFF; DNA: TGTGCCAGCAGTTACACTACCACAGGGGCCACTGAAGCTTTCTTT
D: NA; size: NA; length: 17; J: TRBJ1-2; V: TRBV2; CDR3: CASRGQASDVDFYGYTF; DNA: TGTGCCAGCAGGGGGCAGGCCTCGGATGTGGATTTCTATGGCTACACCTTC
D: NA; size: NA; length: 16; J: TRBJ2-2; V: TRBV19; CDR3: CASSIRDGWNTGELFF; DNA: TGTGCCAGTAGTATACGGGACGGATGGAACACCGGGGAGCTGTTTTTT
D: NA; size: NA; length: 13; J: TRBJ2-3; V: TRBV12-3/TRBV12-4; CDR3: CASSFRATDTQYF; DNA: TGTGCCAGCAGTTTTCGGGCCACAGATACGCAGTATTTT
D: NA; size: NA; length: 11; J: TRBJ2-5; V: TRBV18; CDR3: CASSPQETQYF; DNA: TGTGCCAGCTCCCCTCAAGAGACCCAGTACTTC
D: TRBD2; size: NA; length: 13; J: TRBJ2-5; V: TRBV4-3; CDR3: CASSQAGGRNQYF; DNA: TGCGCCAGCAGCCAAGCGGGGGGGAGGAACCAGTACTTC
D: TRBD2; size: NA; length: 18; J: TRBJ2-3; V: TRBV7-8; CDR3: CASSLLVAGGSSTDTQYF; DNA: TGTGCCAGCAGCTTACTGGTAGCGGGGGGGTCTAGCACAGATACGCAGTATTTT
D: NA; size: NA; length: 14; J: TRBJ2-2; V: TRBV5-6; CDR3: CASSLLPGTGELFF; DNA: TGTGCCAGCAGCTTGCTCCCGGGGACCGGGGAGCTGTTTTTT
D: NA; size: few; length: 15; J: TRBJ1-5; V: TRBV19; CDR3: CASSTQLSPNQPQHF; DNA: TGTGCCAGTAGTACCCAATTATCCCCCAATCAGCCCCAGCATTTT
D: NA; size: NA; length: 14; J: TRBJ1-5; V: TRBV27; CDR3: CASRGGRSNQPQHF; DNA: TGTGCCAGCAGGGGGGGGCGTAGCAATCAGCCCCAGCATTTT
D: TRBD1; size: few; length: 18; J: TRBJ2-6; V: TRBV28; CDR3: CASSPRTGGVPGANVLTF; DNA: TGTGCCAGCAGCCCTCGGACAGGGGGCGTACCTGGGGCCAACGTCCTGACTTTC
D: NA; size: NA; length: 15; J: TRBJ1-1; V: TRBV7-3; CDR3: CASSLQGASNTEAFF; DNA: TGTGCCAGCAGCCTACAAGGGGCTTCGAACACTGAAGCTTTCTTT
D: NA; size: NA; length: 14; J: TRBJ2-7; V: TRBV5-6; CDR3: CASSRTGNSYEQYF; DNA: TGTGCCAGCAGTCGTACAGGGAACTCCTACGAGCAGTACTTC
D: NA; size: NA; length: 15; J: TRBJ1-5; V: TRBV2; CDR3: CASSTYGGLGQPQHF; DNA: TGTGCCAGCAGTACTTATGGAGGCCTGGGTCAGCCCCAGCATTTT